This entry describes one T cell receptor (beta chain). Its antigen is still unknown. These data are taken from a study of cytomegalovirus exposure and HLA in healthy donors. The donors were in the 120-subject validation cohort, distinct from the approximately 610-subject first cohort. Data came from immunoSEQ multiplex PCR; TCRdb stores just in-frame clones and leaves some out. Altogether 90,000 or so clones are present, approximately 81% being singletons, with the ten largest covering 20% to 25%. Study-wide results and limits: There were a few CMV-associated chains whose specificity for CMV antigens was confirmed in vitro.

The clonotype comes from a man aged 18 to 29 in good health and CMV-seropositive. Sequencing was done on a sample of PBMCs.

CDR3 in DNA: TGCGCCAGCAGCACAGGGGCCCGGGACACTGAAGCTTTCTTT. This gives the protein CASSTGARDTEAFF. V is TRBV5-1 and J is TRBJ1-1, with 7 positions matching TRBD1. V trimming: 4 bases; J trimming: 3 bases; junction bases outside the gene matches: 6. Germline V gives CDR1 SGHRS, CDR2 YFSETQ. This CDR3 spans 14 amino acids.